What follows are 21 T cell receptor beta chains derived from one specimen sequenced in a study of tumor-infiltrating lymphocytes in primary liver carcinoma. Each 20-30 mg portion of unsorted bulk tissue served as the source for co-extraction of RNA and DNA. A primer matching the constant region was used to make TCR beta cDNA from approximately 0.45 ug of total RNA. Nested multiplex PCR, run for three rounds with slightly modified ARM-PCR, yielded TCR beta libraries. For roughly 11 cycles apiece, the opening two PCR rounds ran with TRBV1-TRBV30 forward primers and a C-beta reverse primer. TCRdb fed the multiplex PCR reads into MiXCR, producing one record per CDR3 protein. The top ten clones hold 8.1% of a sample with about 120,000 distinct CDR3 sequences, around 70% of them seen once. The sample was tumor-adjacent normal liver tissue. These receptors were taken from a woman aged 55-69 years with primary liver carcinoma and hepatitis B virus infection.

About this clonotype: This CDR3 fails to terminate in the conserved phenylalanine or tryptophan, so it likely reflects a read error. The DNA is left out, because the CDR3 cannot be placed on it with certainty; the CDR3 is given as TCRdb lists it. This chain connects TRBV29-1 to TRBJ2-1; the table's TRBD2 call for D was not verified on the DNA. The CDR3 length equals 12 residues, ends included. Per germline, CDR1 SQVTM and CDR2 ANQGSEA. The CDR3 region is CSISGLLNEQLS.

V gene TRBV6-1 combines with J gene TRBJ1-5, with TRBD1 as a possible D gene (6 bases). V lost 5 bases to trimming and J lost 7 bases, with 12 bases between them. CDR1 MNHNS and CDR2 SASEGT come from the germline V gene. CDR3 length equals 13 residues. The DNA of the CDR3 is TGTGCCAGCAGTCAATACAGGGCCCAGCCCCAGCATTTT. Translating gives CASSQYRAQPQHF.

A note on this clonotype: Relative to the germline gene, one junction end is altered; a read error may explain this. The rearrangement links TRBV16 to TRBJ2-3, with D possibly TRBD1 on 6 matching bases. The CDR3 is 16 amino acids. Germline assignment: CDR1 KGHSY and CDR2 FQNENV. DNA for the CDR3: TGTGCCAGCAGCCAAGTCAGGGGCGACCTACCTTACGAGCAGTACTTT. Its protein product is CASSQVRGDLPYEQYF. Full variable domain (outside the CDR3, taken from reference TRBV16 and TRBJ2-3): GEEVAQTPKHLVRGEGQKAKLYCAPIKGHSYVFWYQQVLKNEFKFLISFQNENVFDETGMPKERFSAKCLPNSPCSLEIQATKLEDSAVYFCASSQVRGDLPYEQYFGPGTRLTVL.

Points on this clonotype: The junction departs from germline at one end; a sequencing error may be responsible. The CDR3 is CASNQDGTGVGPTYQETQYF. CDR3 nucleotides: TGCGCCAGCAACCAAGATGGAACGGGAGTTGGCCCTACCTATCAAGAGACCCAGTACTTC. The chain carries TRBV4-1 and TRBJ2-5, with a tentative D call TRBD2 (6 bases). The germline V gene has CDR1 MGHRA and CDR2 YSYEKL. The length of the CDR3 is 20 residues.

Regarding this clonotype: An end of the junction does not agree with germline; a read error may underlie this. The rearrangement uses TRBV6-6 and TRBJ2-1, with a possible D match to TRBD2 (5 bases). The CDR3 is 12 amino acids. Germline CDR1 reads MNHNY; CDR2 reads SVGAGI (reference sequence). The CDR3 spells CVSSYAGSEQFF. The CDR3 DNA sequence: TGTGTCAGCAGTTATGCGGGCAGTGAGCAGTTCTTC.

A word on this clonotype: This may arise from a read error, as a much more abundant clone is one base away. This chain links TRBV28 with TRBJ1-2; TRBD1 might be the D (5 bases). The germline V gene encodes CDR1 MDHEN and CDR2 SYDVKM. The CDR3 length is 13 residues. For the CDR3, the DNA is TGTGTCAGCAAAAAATCCTTATTCCAGGGTGGCACCTTC. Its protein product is CVSKKSLFQGGTF.

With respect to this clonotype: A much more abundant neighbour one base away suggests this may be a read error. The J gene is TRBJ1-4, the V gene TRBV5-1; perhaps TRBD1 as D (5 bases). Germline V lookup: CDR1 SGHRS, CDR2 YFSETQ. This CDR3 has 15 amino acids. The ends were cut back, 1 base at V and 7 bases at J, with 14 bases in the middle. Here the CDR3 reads CASSLSQGAIEKLFF. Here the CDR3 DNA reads TGCGCCAGCAGCTTGTCGCAGGGCGCAATTGAAAAACTGTTTTTT.

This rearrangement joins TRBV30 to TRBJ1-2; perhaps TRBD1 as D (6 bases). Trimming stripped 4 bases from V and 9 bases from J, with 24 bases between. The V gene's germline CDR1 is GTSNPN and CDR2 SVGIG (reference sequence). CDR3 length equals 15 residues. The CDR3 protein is CAWKPGQHRVDSYTF. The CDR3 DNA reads TGTGCCTGGAAACCCGGACAGCACAGGGTCGATAGCTACACCTTC.

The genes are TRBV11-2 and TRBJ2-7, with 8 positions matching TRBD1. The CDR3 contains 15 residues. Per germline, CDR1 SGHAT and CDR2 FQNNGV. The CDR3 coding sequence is TGTGCCAGCGGCTTCGGGACAGGCGGAACCTACGAGCAGTACGTC. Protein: CASGFGTGGTYEQYV.

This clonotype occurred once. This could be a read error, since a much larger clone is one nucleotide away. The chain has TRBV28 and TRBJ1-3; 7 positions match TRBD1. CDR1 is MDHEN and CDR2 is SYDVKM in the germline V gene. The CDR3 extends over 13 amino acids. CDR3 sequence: CTSSSGGGNTIYF. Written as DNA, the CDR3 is TGTACCAGCAGTTCAGGGGGTGGAAACACCATATATTTT. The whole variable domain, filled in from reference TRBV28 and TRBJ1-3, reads DVKVTQSSRYLVKRTGEKVFLECVQDMDHENMFWYRQDPGLGLRLIYFSYDVKMKEKGDIPEGYSVSREKKERFSLILESASTNQTSMYLCTSSSGGGNTIYFGEGSWLTVV.

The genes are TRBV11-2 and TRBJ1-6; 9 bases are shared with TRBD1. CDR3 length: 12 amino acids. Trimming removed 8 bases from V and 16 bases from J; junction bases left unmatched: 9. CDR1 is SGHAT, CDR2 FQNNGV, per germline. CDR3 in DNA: TGTGCCAGCGGCCTCGGGACAGGGCAGCTCCACTTT. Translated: CASGLGTGQLHF. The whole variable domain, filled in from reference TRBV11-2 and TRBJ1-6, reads EAGVAQSPRYKIIEKRQSVAFWCNPISGHATLYWYQQILGQGPKLLIQFQNNGVVDDSQLPKDRFSAERLKGVDSTLKIQPAKLEDSAVYLCASGLGTGQLHFGNGTRLTVT.

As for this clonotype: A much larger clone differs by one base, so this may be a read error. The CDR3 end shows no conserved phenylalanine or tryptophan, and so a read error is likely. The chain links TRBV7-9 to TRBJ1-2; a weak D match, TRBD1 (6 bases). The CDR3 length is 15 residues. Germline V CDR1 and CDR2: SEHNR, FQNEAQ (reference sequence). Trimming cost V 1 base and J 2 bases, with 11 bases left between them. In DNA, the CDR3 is TGTGCCAGCAGCTTAGGGGGCAGGGGCAACTATGGCTACACCTTG. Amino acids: CASSLGGRGNYGYTL.

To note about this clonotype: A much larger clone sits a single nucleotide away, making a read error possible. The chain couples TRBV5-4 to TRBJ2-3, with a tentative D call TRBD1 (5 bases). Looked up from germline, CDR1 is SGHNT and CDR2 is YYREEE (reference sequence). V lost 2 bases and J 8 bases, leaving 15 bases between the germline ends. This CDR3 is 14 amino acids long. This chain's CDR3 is CASSLGVGLITQYF. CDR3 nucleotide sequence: TGTGCCAGCAGCTTAGGGGTTGGTTTGATTACGCAGTATTTT.

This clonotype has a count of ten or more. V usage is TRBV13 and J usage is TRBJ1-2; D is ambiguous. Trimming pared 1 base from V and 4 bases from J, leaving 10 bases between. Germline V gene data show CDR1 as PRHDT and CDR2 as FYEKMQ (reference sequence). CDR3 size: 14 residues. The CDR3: CASSLVGSGYGYTF. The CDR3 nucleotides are TGTGCCAGCAGCTTAGTGGGCTCCGGCTATGGCTACACCTTC. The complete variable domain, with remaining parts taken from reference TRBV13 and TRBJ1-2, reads AAGVIQSPRHLIKEKRETATLKCYPIPRHDTVYWYQQGPGQDPQFLISFYEKMQSDKGSIPDRFSAQQFSDYHSELNMSSLELGDSALYFCASSLVGSGYGYTFGSGTRLTVV.

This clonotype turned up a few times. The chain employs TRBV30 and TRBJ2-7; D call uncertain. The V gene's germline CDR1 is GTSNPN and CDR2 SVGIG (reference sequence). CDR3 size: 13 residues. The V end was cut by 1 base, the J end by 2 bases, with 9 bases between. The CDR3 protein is CAWSAGSPYEQYF. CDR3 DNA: TGTGCCTGGAGTGCGGGCAGTCCCTACGAGCAGTACTTC.

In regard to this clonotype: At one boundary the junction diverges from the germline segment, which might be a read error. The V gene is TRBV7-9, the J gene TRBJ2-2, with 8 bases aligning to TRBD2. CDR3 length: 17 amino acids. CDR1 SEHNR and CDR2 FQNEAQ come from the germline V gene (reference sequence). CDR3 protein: CACSLRDGRVDTGELFF. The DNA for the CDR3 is TGTGCCTGCAGCTTAAGAGACGGGAGGGTAGACACCGGGGAGCTGTTCTTT.

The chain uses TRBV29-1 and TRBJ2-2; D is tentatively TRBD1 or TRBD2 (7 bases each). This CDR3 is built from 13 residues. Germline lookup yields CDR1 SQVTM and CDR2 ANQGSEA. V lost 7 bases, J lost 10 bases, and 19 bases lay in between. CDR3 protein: CSATTGRVAELFF. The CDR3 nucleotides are TGCAGCGCAACGACAGGGAGGGTCGCGGAGCTGTTTTTT.

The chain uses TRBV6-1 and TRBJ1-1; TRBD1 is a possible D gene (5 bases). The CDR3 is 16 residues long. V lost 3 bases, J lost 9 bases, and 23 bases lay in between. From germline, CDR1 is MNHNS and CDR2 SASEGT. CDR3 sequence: CASSEGIGDSPAKAFF. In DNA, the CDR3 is TGTGCCAGCAGTGAGGGCATAGGGGATTCTCCCGCTAAAGCTTTCTTT.

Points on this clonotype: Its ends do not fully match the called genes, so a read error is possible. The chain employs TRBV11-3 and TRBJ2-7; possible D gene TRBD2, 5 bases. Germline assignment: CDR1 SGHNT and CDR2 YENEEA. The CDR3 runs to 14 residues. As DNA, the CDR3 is TGTGCCAGCAGCACGGCTGGGAGCTCCTACGAGCTGTACTTC. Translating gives CASSTAGSSYELYF.

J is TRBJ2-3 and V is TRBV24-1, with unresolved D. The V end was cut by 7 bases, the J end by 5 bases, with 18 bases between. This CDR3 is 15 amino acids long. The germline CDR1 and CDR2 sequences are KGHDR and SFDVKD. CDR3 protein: CATSSPGTGVDTQYF. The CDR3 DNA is TGTGCCACCAGCTCCCCTGGTACTGGGGTAGATACGCAGTATTTT.

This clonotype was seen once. CDR3 in DNA: TGCGCCAGCAGCAATGGGAGTTCCTACGAGCAGTACTTC. This codes for CASSNGSSYEQYF. The V and J genes are TRBV5-1 and TRBJ2-7; possibly TRBD2 for D (5 bases). Trimming stripped 4 bases from V and 1 base from J, with 9 bases between. Looked up from germline, CDR1 is SGHRS and CDR2 is YFSETQ. The CDR3 has 13 residues.